This record concerns one TCR beta chain sequence. This record comes from a study of cytomegalovirus exposure and HLA in healthy donors. Amplification used 60 Vbeta primers and 13 Jbeta primers. TCRdb keeps only in-frame clones here, not all; method: immunoSEQ multiplex PCR. The repertoire holds 130,000 to 150,000 clones, with about four fifths as singletons. Germline V gives CDR1 KGHSH, CDR2 LQKENI. The CDR3 sequence is 17 residues long. The V segment lost 3 bases and the J segment 3 bases; nucleotides outside the gene matches: 7. This TCR came from a man aged 35 to 55 in good health and CMV-seronegative. The material sequenced was PBMCs. The V call is TRBV18, the J call TRBJ2-3; 12 positions agree with TRBD2. CDR3 amino acids: CASSPRTSGVGTDTQYF. The CDR3 nucleotides read TGTGCCAGCTCACCCCGGACTAGCGGGGTTGGGACAGATACGCAGTATTTT.